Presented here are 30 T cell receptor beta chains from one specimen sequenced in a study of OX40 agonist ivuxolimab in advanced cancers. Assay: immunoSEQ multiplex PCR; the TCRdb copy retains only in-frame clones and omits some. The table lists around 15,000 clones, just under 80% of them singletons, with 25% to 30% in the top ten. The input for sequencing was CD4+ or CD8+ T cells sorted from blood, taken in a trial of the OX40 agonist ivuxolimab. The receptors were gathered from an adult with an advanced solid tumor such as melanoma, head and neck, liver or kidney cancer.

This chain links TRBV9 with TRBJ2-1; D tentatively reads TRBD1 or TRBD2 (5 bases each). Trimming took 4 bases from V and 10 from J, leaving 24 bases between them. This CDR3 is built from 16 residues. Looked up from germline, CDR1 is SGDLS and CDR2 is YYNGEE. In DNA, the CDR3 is TGTGCCAGCAGCCTCCCGAGGGACCAGGCCTTCGCAGAGCAGTTCTTC. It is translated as CASSLPRDQAFAEQFF.

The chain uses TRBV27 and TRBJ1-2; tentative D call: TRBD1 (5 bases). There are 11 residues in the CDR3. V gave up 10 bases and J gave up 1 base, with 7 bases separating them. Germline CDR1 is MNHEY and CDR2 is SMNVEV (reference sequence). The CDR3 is CATQGNYGYTF. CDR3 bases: TGTGCCACCCAGGGTAACTATGGCTACACCTTC.

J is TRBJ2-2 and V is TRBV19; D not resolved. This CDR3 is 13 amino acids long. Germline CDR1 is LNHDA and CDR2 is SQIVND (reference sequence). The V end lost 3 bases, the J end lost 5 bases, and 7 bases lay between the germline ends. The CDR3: CASSIGRTGELFF. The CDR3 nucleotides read TGTGCCAGTAGTATCGGTAGGACCGGGGAGCTGTTTTTT.

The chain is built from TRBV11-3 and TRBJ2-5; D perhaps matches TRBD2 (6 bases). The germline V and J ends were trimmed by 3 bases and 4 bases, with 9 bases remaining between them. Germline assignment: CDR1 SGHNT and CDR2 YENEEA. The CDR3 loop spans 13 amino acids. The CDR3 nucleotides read TGTGCCAGCAGCTTGACTAGTGGAGAGACCCAGTACTTC. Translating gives CASSLTSGETQYF.

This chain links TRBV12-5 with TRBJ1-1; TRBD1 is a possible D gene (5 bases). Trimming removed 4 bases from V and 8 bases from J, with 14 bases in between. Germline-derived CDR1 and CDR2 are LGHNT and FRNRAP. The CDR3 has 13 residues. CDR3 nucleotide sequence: TGTGCTAGTGGTTCAGGGCCAGCTACAGAAGCTTTCTTT. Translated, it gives CASGSGPATEAFF.

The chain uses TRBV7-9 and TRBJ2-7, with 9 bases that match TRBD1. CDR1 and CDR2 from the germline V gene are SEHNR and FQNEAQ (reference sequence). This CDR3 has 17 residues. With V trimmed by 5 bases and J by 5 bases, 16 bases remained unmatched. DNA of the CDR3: TGTGCCAGCAGCCCTCACGGGACAGGGTTGTTTGGGAACGAGCAGTACTTC. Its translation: CASSPHGTGLFGNEQYF.

CDR3 DNA sequence: TGTGCCAGCAGCCCCATCCCAACTGATCAGCCCCAGCATTTT. Translated: CASSPIPTDQPQHF. V and J are TRBV5-4 and TRBJ1-5, with D unresolved. Looked up from germline, CDR1 is SGHNT and CDR2 is YYREEE (reference sequence). The CDR3 runs to 14 residues. Trimming left V 4 bases short and J 5 bases short, with 13 bases between.

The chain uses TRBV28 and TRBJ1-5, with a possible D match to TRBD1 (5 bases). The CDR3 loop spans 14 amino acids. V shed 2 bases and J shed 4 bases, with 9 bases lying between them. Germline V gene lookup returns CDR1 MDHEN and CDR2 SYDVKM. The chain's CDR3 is CASSLEGRNQPQHF. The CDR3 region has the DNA TGTGCCAGCAGTTTAGAGGGGAGAAATCAGCCCCAGCATTTT.

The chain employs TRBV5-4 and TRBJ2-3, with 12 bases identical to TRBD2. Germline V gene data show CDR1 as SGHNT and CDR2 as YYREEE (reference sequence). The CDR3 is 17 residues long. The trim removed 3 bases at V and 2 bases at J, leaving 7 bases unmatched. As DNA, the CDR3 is TGTGCCAGCAGCTCAGCTAGCGGGGGGGACCTCACAGATACGCAGTATTTT. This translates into CASSSASGGDLTDTQYF. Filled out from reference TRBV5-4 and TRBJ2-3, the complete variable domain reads ETGVTQSPTHLIKTRGQQVTLRCSSQSGHNTVSWYQQALGQGPQFIFQYYREEENGRGNFPPRFSGLQFPNYSSELNVNALELDDSALYLCASSSASGGDLTDTQYFGPGTRLTVL.

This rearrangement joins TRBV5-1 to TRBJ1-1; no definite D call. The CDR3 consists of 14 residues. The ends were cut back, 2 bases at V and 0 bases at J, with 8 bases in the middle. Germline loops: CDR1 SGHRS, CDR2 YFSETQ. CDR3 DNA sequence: TGCGCCAGCAGCTTAGTCGATCTGAACACTGAAGCTTTCTTT. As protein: CASSLVDLNTEAFF.

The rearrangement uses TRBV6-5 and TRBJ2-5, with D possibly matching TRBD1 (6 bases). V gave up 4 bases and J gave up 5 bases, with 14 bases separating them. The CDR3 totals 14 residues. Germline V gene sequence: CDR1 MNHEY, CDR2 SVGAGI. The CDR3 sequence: CASSLQGARETQYF. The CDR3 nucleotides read TGTGCCAGCAGTTTACAGGGAGCACGGGAGACCCAGTACTTC.

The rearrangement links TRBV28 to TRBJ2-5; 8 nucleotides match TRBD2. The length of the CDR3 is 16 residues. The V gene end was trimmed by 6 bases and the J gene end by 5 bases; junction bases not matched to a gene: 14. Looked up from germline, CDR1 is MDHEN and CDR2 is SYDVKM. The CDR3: CASSTLGRGSGETQYF. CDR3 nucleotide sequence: TGTGCCAGCAGCACCCTCGGGAGGGGGTCAGGTGAGACCCAGTACTTC.

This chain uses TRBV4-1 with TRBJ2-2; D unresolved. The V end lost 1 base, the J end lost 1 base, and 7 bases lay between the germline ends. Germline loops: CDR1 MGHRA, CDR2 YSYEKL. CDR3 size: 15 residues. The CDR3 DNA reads TGCGCCAGCAGCCAAGCCCCGGGGAACACCGGGGAGCTGTTTTTT. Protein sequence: CASSQAPGNTGELFF.

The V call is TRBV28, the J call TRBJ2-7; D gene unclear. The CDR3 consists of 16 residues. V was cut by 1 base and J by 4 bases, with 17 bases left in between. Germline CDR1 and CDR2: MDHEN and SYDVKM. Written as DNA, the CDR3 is TGTGCCAGCAGTTTATCTGGCCCGCCACCCTCTTACGAGCAGTACTTC. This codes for CASSLSGPPPSYEQYF. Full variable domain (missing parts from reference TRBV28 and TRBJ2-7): DVKVTQSSRYLVKRTGEKVFLECVQDMDHENMFWYRQDPGLGLRLIYFSYDVKMKEKGDIPEGYSVSREKKERFSLILESASTNQTSMYLCASSLSGPPPSYEQYFGPGTRLTVT.

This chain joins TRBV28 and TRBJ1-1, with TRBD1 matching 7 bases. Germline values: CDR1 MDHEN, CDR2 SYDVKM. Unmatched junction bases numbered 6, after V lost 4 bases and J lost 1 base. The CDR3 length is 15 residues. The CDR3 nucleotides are TGTGCCAGCAGTTCGGGAAGGGGGCGGAACACTGAAGCTTTCTTT. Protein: CASSSGRGRNTEAFF.

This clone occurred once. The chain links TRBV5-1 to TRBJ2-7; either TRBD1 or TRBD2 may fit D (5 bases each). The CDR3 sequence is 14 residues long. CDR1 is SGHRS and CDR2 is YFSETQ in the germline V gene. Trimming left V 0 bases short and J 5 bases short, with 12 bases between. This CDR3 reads CASSLVGPPHEQYF. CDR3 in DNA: TGCGCCAGCAGCTTGGTGGGACCGCCGCACGAGCAGTACTTC.

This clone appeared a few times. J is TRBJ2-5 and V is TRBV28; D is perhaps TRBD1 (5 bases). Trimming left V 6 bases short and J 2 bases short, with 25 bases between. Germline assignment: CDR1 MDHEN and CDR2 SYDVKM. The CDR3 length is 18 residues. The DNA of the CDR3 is TGTGCCAGCAGCAAAACTACAGGCAGGTCTTCGAGGCAAGAGACCCAGTACTTC. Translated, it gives CASSKTTGRSSRQETQYF.

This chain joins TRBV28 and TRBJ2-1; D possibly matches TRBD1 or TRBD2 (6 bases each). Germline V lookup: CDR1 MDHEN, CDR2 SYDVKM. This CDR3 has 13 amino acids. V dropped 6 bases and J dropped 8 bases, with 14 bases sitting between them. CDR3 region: CASRGGFGDEQFF. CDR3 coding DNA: TGTGCCAGCAGAGGGGGGTTTGGGGATGAGCAGTTCTTC.

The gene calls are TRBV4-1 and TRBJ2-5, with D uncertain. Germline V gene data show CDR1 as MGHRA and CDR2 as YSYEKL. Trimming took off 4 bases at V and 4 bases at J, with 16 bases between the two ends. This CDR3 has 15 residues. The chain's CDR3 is CASSPELGNPETQYF. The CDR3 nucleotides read TGCGCCAGCAGCCCCGAATTGGGGAACCCAGAGACCCAGTACTTC.

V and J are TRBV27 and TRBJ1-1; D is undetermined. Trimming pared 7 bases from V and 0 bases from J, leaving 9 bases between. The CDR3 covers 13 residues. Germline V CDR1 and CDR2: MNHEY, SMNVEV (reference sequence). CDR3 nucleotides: TGTGCCAGCACTCCGGGGATGAACACTGAAGCTTTCTTT. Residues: CASTPGMNTEAFF.

DNA for the CDR3: TGTGCCAGCAGCCATGGGGGACTAGCGTTATCCTACAATGAGCAGTTCTTC. This encodes CASSHGGLALSYNEQFF. The chain couples TRBV14 to TRBJ2-1; TRBD2 matches at 10 bases. The CDR3 covers 17 residues. V shed 3 bases and J 1 base; nucleotides not matched to a gene: 6. Germline loops: CDR1 SGHDN, CDR2 FVKESK. Based on the CDR3 plus reference TRBV14 and TRBJ2-1, the full variable domain is EAGVTQFPSHSVIEKGQTVTLRCDPISGHDNLYWYRRVMGKEIKFLLHFVKESKQDESGMPNNRFLAERTGGTYSTLKVQPAELEDSGVYFCASSHGGLALSYNEQFFGPGTRLTVL.

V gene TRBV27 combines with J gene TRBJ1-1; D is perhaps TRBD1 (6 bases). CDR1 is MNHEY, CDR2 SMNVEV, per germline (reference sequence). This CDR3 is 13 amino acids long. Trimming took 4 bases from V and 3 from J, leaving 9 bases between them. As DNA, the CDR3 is TGTGCCAGCAGTTACAGGGAGCACACTGAAGCTTTCTTT. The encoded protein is CASSYREHTEAFF.

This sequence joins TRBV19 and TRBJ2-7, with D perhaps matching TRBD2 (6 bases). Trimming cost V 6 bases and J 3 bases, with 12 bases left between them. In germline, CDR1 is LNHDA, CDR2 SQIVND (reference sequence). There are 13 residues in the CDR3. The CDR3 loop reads CASRRSGNYEQYF. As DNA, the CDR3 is TGTGCCAGTAGGCGTAGCGGAAACTACGAGCAGTACTTC.

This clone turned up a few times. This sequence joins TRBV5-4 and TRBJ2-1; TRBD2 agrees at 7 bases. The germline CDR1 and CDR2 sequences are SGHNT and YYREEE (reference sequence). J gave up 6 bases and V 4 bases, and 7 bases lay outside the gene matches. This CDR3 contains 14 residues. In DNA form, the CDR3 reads TGTGCCAGCAGCGGGAGGTCTAGCGGCAATGAGCAGTTCTTC. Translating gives CASSGRSSGNEQFF. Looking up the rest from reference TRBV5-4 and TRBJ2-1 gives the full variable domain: ETGVTQSPTHLIKTRGQQVTLRCSSQSGHNTVSWYQQALGQGPQFIFQYYREEENGRGNFPPRFSGLQFPNYSSELNVNALELDDSALYLCASSGRSSGNEQFFGPGTRLTVL.

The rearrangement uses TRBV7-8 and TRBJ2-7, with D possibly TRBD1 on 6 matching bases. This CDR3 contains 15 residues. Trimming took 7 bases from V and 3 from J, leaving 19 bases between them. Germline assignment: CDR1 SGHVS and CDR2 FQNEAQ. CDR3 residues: CASNLMGAMDYEQYF. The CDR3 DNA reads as TGTGCCAGCAACCTCATGGGGGCAATGGACTACGAGCAGTACTTC.

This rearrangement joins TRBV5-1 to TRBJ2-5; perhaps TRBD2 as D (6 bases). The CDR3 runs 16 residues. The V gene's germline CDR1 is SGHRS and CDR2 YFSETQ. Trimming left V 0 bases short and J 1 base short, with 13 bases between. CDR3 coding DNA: TGCGCCAGCAGCTTGGGATCGGGAGCGGCCCAAGAGACCCAGTACTTC. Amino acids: CASSLGSGAAQETQYF.

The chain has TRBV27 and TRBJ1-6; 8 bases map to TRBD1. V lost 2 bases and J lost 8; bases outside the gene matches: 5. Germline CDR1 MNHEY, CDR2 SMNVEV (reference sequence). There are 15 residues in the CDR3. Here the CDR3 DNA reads TGTGCCAGCAGTTTACAACAGGGGGGATATTCACCCCTCCACTTT. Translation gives CASSLQQGGYSPLHF.

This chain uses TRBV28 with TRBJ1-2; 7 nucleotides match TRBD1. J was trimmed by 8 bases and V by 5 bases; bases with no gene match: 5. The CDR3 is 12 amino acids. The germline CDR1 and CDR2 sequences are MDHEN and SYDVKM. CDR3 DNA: TGTGCCAGCAGTGTACAGGGGAAAGGCTACACCTTC. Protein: CASSVQGKGYTF.

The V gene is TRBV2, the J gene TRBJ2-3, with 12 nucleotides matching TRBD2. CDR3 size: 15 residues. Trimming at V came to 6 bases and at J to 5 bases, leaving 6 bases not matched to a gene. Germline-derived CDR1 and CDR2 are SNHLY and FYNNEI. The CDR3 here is CASRASGGAGDTQYF. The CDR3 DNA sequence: TGTGCCAGCAGAGCTAGCGGGGGGGCCGGAGATACGCAGTATTTT.

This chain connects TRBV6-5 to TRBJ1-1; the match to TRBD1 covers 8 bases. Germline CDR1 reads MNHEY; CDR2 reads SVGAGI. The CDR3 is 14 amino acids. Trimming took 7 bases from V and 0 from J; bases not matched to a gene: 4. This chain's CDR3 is CASTLTGVNTEAFF. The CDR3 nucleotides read TGTGCCAGCACCTTGACAGGGGTGAACACTGAAGCTTTCTTT.